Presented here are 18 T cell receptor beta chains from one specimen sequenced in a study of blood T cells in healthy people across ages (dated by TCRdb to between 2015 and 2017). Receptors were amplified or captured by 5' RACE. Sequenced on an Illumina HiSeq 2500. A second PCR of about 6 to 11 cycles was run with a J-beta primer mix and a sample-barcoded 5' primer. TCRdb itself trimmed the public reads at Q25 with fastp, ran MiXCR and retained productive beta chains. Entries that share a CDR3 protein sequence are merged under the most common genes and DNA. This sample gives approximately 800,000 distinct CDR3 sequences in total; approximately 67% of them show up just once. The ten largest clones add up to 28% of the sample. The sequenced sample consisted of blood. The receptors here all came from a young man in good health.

CDR3 sequence reads: CASSQADRGNTGELFF. CDR3 sequence (DNA): TGCGCCAGCAGCCAAGCGGACAGGGGGAACACCGGGGAGCTGTTTTTT. This chain links TRBV4-3 with TRBJ2-2; 9 nucleotides agree with TRBD1. V trimming: 1 base; J trimming: 1 base; junction bases outside the gene matches: 1. The CDR3 has 16 amino acids. Germline CDR1 LGHNA, CDR2 YSLEER.

The DNA of the CDR3 is TGTGCCACCAGTGATAGGGACAGGAACAATGAGCAGTTCTTC. This gives the protein CATSDRDRNNEQFF. V usage is TRBV24-1 and J usage is TRBJ2-1, with TRBD1 matching 8 bases. J gave up 5 bases and V 3 bases, and 2 bases lay outside the gene matches. CDR3 length equals 14 residues. The germline CDR1 and CDR2 sequences are KGHDR and SFDVKD.

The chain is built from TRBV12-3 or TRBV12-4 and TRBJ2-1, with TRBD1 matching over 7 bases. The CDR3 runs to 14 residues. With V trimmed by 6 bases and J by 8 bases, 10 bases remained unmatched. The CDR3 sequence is CASRPYPTGDEQFF. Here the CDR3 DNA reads TGTGCCAGCAGGCCCTATCCAACAGGGGATGAGCAGTTCTTC.

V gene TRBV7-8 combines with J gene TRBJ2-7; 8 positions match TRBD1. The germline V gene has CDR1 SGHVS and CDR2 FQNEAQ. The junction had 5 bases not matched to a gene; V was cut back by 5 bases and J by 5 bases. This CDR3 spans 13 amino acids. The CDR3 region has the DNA TGTGCCAGCAGCCAGGACAGGGAACACGAGCAGTACTTC. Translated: CASSQDREHEQYF.

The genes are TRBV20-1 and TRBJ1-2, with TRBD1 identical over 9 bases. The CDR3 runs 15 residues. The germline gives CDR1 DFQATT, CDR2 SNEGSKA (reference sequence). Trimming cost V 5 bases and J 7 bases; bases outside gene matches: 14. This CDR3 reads CSAYNRDRERSGYTF. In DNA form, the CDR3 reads TGCAGTGCTTATAACCGGGACAGGGAGAGGAGTGGCTACACCTTC.

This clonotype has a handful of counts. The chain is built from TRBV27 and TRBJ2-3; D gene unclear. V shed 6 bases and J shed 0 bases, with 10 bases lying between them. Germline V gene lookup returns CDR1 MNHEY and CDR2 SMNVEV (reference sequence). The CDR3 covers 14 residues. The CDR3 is CASSHKVSTDTQYF. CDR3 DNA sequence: TGTGCCAGCAGCCACAAAGTCAGCACAGATACGCAGTATTTT.

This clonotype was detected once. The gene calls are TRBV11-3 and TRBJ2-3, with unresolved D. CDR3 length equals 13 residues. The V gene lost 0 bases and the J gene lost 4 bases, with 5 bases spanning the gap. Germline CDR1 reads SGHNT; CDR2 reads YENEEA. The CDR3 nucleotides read TGTGCCAGCAGCTTAGAGGCTGCAGATACGCAGTATTTT. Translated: CASSLEAADTQYF.

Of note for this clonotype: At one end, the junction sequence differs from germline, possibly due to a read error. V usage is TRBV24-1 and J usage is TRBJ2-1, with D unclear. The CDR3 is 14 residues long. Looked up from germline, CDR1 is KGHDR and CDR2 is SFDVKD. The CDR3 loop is CATSDYGIGNEQFF. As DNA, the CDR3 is TGTGCCACCAGTGATTATGGGATTGGGAATGAGCAATTCTTC.

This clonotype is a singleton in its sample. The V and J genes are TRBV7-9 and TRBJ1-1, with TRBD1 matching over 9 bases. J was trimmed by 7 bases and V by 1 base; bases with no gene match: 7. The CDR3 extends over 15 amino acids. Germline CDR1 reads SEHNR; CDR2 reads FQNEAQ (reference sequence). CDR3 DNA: TGTGCCAGCAGCTTAGTAGGGACAGGGTATGGTGAAGCTTTCTTT. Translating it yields CASSLVGTGYGEAFF.

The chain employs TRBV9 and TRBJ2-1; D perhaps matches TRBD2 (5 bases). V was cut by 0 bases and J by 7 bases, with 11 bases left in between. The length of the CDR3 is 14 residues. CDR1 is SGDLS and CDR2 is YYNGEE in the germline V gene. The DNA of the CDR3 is TGTGCCAGCAGCGTAGGAGTGGAGGTGAATGAGCAGTTCTTC. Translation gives CASSVGVEVNEQFF.

In nucleotides, the CDR3 is TGTGCCAGCAGCTGGACAGGGGAAGAGACCCAGTACTTC. As protein: CASSWTGEETQYF. The chain uses TRBV5-5 and TRBJ2-5; TRBD1 matches 9 bases. Unmatched junction bases numbered 0, after V lost 3 bases and J lost 3 bases. The CDR3 has 13 amino acids. Germline lookup yields CDR1 SGHKS and CDR2 YYEKEE (reference sequence).

The CDR3 sequence is CASSLGSGGSNEQYF. CDR3 nucleotide sequence: TGTGCCAGCAGCTTAGGTAGCGGGGGGTCCAACGAGCAGTACTTC. The rearrangement joins TRBV7-9 to TRBJ2-7; 10 bases fit TRBD2. The CDR3 is made up of 15 amino acids. V lost 1 base and J lost 5; bases outside the gene matches: 5. Per germline, CDR1 SEHNR and CDR2 FQNEAQ (reference sequence).

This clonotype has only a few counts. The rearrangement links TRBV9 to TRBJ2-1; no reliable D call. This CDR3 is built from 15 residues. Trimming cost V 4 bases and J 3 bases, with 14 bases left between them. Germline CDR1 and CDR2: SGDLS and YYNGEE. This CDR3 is CASSQTVVDYNEQFF. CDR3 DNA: TGTGCCAGCAGCCAGACGGTGGTCGACTACAATGAGCAGTTCTTC.

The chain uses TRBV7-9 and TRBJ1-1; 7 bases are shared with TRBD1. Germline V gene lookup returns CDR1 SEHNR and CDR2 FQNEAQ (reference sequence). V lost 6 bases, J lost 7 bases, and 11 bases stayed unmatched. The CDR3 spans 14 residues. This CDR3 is CASSPGQRIHEAFF. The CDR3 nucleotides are TGTGCCAGCAGTCCGGGACAGAGAATACATGAAGCTTTCTTT.

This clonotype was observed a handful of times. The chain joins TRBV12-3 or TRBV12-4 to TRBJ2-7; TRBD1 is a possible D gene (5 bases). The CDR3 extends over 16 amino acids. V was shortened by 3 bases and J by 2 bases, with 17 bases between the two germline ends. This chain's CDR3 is CASSFWGSMEPYEQYF. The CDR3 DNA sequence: TGTGCCAGCAGTTTCTGGGGCTCAATGGAACCCTACGAGCAGTACTTC.

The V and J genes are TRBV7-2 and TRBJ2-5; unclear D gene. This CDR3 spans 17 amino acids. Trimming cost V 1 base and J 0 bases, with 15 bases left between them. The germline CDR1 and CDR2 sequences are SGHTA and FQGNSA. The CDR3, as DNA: TGTGCCAGCAGCTTAGTTGTGAGACGGTCGTACCAAGAGACCCAGTACTTC. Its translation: CASSLVVRRSYQETQYF.

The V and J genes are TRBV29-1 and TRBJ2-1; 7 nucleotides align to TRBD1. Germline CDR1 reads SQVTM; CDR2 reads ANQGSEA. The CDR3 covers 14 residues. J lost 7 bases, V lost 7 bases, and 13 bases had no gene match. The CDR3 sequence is CSGRIGGTSNEQFF. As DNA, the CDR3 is TGCAGCGGGCGTATAGGGGGCACGTCTAATGAGCAGTTCTTC.

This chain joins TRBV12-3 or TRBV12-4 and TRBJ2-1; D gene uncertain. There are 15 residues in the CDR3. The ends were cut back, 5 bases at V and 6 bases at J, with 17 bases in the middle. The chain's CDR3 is CASSTRLRSPNEQFF. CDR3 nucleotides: TGTGCCAGCAGTACCCGACTGAGGTCACCCAATGAGCAGTTCTTC.